A selection of T cell receptor beta chains follows, all from one sample in a study of blood T cell repertoires in COVID-19. TCRdb's copy holds only in-frame clones and misses some; the assay was immunoSEQ multiplex PCR. The table has about 130,000 clones, approximately 80% seen once. The source material was peripheral blood. Receptors originate from a man between 65 and 85 years old with acute or convalescent COVID-19. CDR3s include the opening cysteine and the closing phenylalanine or tryptophan. Fields, in order: D gene, clone size, V gene, J gene, CDR3 DNA, CDR3 protein. The D gene is left open where the match is weak. The size field is filled for only some rows; it gives once, few, many or a size class.

TRBD2,.,TRBV4-1,TRBJ2-2,TGCGCCAGCAGCCAAGATGGTGCGACTAGCGGGGGGACAACCGGGGAGCTGTTTTTT,CASSQDGATSGGTTGELFF
TRBD2,.,TRBV15,TRBJ2-7,TGTGCCACCAGCAGACACCATAGCGGGGAGATATACGAGCAGTACTTC,CATSRHHSGEIYEQYF
.,.,TRBV5-1,TRBJ2-3,TGCGCCAGCAGCCCATACAGGGAGGGAGATACGCAGTATTTT,CASSPYREGDTQYF
.,few,TRBV6-4,TRBJ2-5,TGTGCCAGCAGTGACTCGAGACTTCAAGAGACCCAGTACTTC,CASSDSRLQETQYF
.,.,TRBV7-8,TRBJ1-2,TGTGCCAGCAGCTTAGTAACACAGGGCGGTGGCTACACCTTC,CASSLVTQGGGYTF
TRBD1,.,TRBV5-4,TRBJ1-1,TGTGCCAGCAGCTCACAGGGGCGAACTGAAGCTTTCTTT,CASSSQGRTEAFF
TRBD2,.,TRBV10-3,TRBJ2-1,TGTGCCATCAGTGAAGGGCTAGCGGGGGCTAATGAGCAGTTCTTC,CAISEGLAGANEQFF
.,.,TRBV11-2,TRBJ2-5,TGTGCCAGCAGCTTAGTTCCCAGGGAAAAGACCCAGTACTTC,CASSLVPREKTQYF
TRBD2,.,TRBV2,TRBJ2-1,TGTGCCAGCAGCCCAGCGGGGGCCTACAATGAGCAGTTCTTC,CASSPAGAYNEQFF
TRBD1,.,TRBV5-1,TRBJ1-1,TGCGCCAGCAGCTTTCAGGGGGCTGAAGCTTTCTTT,CASSFQGAEAFF
.,.,TRBV2,TRBJ1-6,TGTGCCAGCAGTGCTAGGTTGGATTCACCCCTCCACTTT,CASSARLDSPLHF
TRBD1,.,TRBV25-1,TRBJ1-4,TGTGCCAGCAGTTTGTTACAGGGGGCGGGCGAAAAACTGTTTTTT,CASSLLQGAGEKLFF
.,.,TRBV7-8,TRBJ1-5,TGTGCCAGCAGCTTAGTAGGGGCCCCGGGACTATATAGCAATCAGCCCCAGCATTTT,CASSLVGAPGLYSNQPQHF